Listed below are T cell receptor beta chains from one sample, sequenced in a study of blood T cell repertoires in COVID-19. Sequencing was performed with immunoSEQ multiplex PCR; in TCRdb, only in-frame clones are kept and a portion is missing. The sample carries some 390,000 clones, roughly 89% recorded once. The specimen was PBMCs or T cells enriched from blood (not recorded which). These receptors were collected from a woman aged 25 to 45 who had recovered from COVID-19. Each CDR3 is given with its conserved first and last residue. The D gene is left open where the match is weak. Size is omitted from some rows. Given values are once, few, many or a class for expanded clones.

v_gene	abundance	j_gene	len	d_gene	CDR3aa	CDR3nt
TRBV19	NA	TRBJ2-6	15	NA	CASSIGGVGANVLTF	TGTGCCAGTAGTATAGGGGGGGTCGGGGCCAACGTCCTGACTTTC
TRBV28	NA	TRBJ2-4	13	TRBD1	CASSGTGENIQYF	TGTGCCAGCTCAGGGACAGGGGAAAACATTCAGTACTTC
TRBV7-2	NA	TRBJ2-7	16	NA	CASSLSASTHSYEQYF	TGTGCCAGCAGCTTATCTGCTAGCACCCACTCCTACGAGCAGTACTTC
TRBV4-2	NA	TRBJ1-1	14	NA	CASSLKRGNTEAFF	TGTGCCAGCAGCCTTAAACGGGGGAACACTGAAGCTTTCTTT
TRBV14	NA	TRBJ1-1	14	TRBD1	CASSRQGGYTEAFF	TGTGCCAGCAGCCGACAGGGGGGCTACACTGAAGCTTTCTTT
TRBV3-1/TRBV3-2	NA	TRBJ2-5	14	TRBD1	CASSQGQGLKTQYF	TGTGCCAGCAGCCAGGGACAGGGGCTGAAGACCCAGTACTTC
TRBV6-6	NA	TRBJ2-2	14	NA	CASSYSPGFGELFF	TGTGCCAGCAGTTACTCGCCGGGGTTCGGGGAGCTGTTTTTT
TRBV7-8	NA	TRBJ2-7	15	TRBD2	CASSSRRLAGYEQYF	TGTGCCAGCAGCTCCCGAAGACTAGCGGGTTACGAGCAGTACTTC
TRBV5-1	NA	TRBJ2-3	13	NA	CASSPRDLGTQYF	TGCGCCAGCAGCCCAAGGGACTTGGGTACGCAGTATTTT
TRBV11-2	NA	TRBJ2-2	15	NA	CASSLGGPNTGELFF	TGTGCCAGCAGCTTGGGGGGGCCGAACACCGGGGAGCTGTTTTTT
TRBV27	NA	TRBJ2-5	15	TRBD2	CASSFLGGAVETQYF	TGTGCCAGCAGTTTTCTGGGAGGGGCGGTAGAGACCCAGTACTTC
TRBV7-3	NA	TRBJ2-1	16	TRBD2	CASSLATGLAPNEQFF	TGTGCCAGCAGCTTAGCCACGGGACTAGCCCCCAATGAGCAGTTCTTC
TRBV29-1	NA	TRBJ1-2	15	NA	CSAITLGDLVYGYTF	TGCAGCGCTATAACCCTCGGGGATCTCGTCTATGGCTACACCTTC
TRBV3-1/TRBV3-2	NA	TRBJ2-7	12	NA	CASSQGAIEQYF	TGTGCCAGCAGCCAAGGGGCTATCGAGCAGTACTTC
TRBV7-2	NA	TRBJ2-5	16	NA	CASSLVPRTSMETQYF	TGTGCCAGCAGCTTAGTACCCAGGACATCGATGGAGACCCAGTACTTC
TRBV20-1	few	TRBJ2-2	11	NA	CSARDRGELFF	TGCAGTGCTAGAGATCGGGGAGAGCTGTTTTTT
TRBV30	NA	TRBJ2-7	14	NA	CAWKVQESSYEQYF	TGTGCCTGGAAGGTACAGGAGTCCTCCTACGAGCAGTACTTC
TRBV7-2	NA	TRBJ1-4	16	NA	CASSFGRGTLGEKLFF	TGTGCCAGCAGCTTCGGCCGGGGGACCTTAGGTGAAAAACTGTTTTTT
TRBV30	NA	TRBJ1-1	13	NA	CAWSVGLGTEAFF	TGTGCCTGGAGTGTCGGCCTAGGCACTGAAGCTTTCTTT
TRBV10-2	NA	TRBJ1-2	15	TRBD1	CASSDRQGIDYGYTF	TGCGCCAGCAGTGACCGACAGGGGATTGACTATGGCTACACCTTC
TRBV10-3	NA	TRBJ1-4	12	NA	CAIGDGNEKLFF	TGTGCCATCGGAGACGGTAATGAAAAACTGTTTTTT
TRBV11-2	NA	TRBJ2-7	15	NA	CASSISGEDYYEQYF	TGTGCCAGCAGCATCAGCGGAGAAGATTATTACGAGCAGTACTTC
TRBV5-1	once	TRBJ1-1	15	NA	CASSTLQASNTEAFF	TGCGCCAGCAGCACCCTACAGGCCTCGAACACTGAAGCTTTCTTT
TRBV18	NA	TRBJ1-2	15	TRBD1	CASSLRYRGGGGYTF	TGTGCCAGCTCATTACGTTACAGGGGTGGCGGTGGCTACACCTTC
TRBV29-1	NA	TRBJ2-1	13	NA	CSVEAGAYNEQFF	TGCAGCGTTGAGGCAGGGGCCTACAATGAGCAGTTCTTC
TRBV5-1	NA	TRBJ1-1	16	TRBD1	CASKPSAGGSRTEAFF	TGCGCCAGCAAACCCTCGGCAGGGGGCTCTAGGACTGAAGCTTTCTTT
TRBV29-1	NA	TRBJ1-2	13	TRBD1	CSVARQGVGGYTF	TGCAGCGTTGCCCGACAGGGCGTAGGTGGCTACACCTTC
TRBV12-3/TRBV12-4	NA	TRBJ2-1	12	TRBD2	CASKGLAGEQFF	TGTGCCAGCAAGGGACTAGCGGGGGAGCAGTTCTTC
TRBV9	NA	TRBJ1-3	15	NA	CASSVGLVSGNTIYF	TGTGCCAGCAGCGTAGGGCTCGTCTCTGGAAACACCATATATTTT
TRBV6-5	NA	TRBJ1-2	12	NA	CASFIPGYGYTF	TGTGCCAGCTTCATCCCGGGGTATGGCTACACCTTC
TRBV3-1/TRBV3-2	few	TRBJ1-2	16	TRBD1	CASSQGDRVGRYGYTF	TGTGCCAGCAGCCAAGGGGACAGGGTTGGGCGGTATGGCTACACCTTC
TRBV2	NA	TRBJ1-4	13	NA	CASSDRVFEKLFF	TGTGCCAGCAGTGACAGGGTTTTCGAAAAACTGTTTTTT
TRBV7-8	NA	TRBJ2-2	16	NA	CASSFRELANTGELFF	TGTGCCAGCAGCTTTCGCGAACTCGCGAACACCGGGGAGCTGTTTTTT
TRBV9	NA	TRBJ2-1	16	TRBD2	CASSGRSGLSYNEQFF	TGTGCCAGCAGCGGCCGTAGCGGGCTATCCTACAATGAGCAGTTCTTC
TRBV6-6	once	TRBJ1-5	13	NA	CASSYRKHQPQHF	TGTGCCAGCAGTTACCGAAAGCATCAGCCCCAGCATTTT
TRBV7-9	NA	TRBJ2-3	17	TRBD2	CASSLGTSGGAVDTQYF	TGTGCCAGCAGCTTAGGGACTAGCGGGGGGGCCGTGGATACGCAGTATTTT
TRBV18	NA	TRBJ1-5	16	NA	CASSPSYGDSNQPQHF	TGTGCCAGCTCACCAAGTTACGGTGATAGCAATCAGCCCCAGCATTTT
TRBV10-3	NA	TRBJ1-5	15	NA	CAISNREGGNQPQHF	TGTGCCATCTCAAACCGGGAGGGGGGCAATCAGCCCCAGCATTTT
TRBV5-5	few	TRBJ1-1	15	NA	CASSPEDSRFIWAFF	TGTGCCAGCAGCCCGGAGGACAGTAGATTTATCTGGGCTTTCTTT
TRBV6-5	once	TRBJ1-2	13	NA	CASSRQPLGGYTF	TGTGCCAGCAGCCGACAGCCCCTTGGGGGCTACACCTTC
TRBV3-1/TRBV3-2	few	TRBJ2-7	14	TRBD1	CASSQTGGGYEQYF	TGTGCCAGCAGCCAGACAGGGGGCGGCTACGAGCAGTACTTC
TRBV11-2	NA	TRBJ2-7	15	TRBD1	CASSLGGQGIYEQYF	TGTGCCAGCAGCCTCGGCGGACAGGGTATATACGAGCAGTACTTC
TRBV28	NA	TRBJ1-4	15	TRBD1	CASSHTRDRGEKLFF	TGTGCCAGCAGTCACACCCGGGACAGGGGTGAAAAACTGTTTTTT
TRBV28	NA	TRBJ1-4	17	NA	CASGPRGMRVTNEKLFF	TGTGCCAGCGGCCCCCGCGGTATGAGGGTAACTAATGAAAAACTGTTTTTT
TRBV19	NA	TRBJ1-5	13	NA	CASGGVGNQPQHF	TGTGCCAGTGGAGGGGTAGGAAATCAGCCCCAGCATTTT
TRBV6-5	NA	TRBJ2-1	11	TRBD2	CAITSGGGQFF	TGTGCCATAACTAGCGGGGGTGGGCAGTTCTTC
TRBV7-9	NA	TRBJ1-2	13	TRBD1	CASGNQGGSGYTF	TGTGCCAGCGGGAACCAGGGGGGTAGTGGCTACACCTTC
TRBV3-1/TRBV3-2	NA	TRBJ2-2	19	TRBD2	CASSRRSGGGPPNTGELFF	TGTGCCAGCAGCCGGAGAAGTGGCGGGGGGCCTCCGAACACCGGGGAGCTGTTTTTT
TRBV9	NA	TRBJ1-1	13	TRBD1	CASSVGQGREAFF	TGTGCCAGCAGCGTAGGACAGGGGAGAGAAGCTTTCTTT
TRBV24-1	NA	TRBJ2-7	14	NA	CATSPGGGRYEQYF	TGTGCCACCAGCCCCGGCGGGGGCAGGTACGAGCAGTACTTC
TRBV28	NA	TRBJ1-1	14	NA	CASSSQGPNTEAFF	TGTGCCAGCAGTTCTCAGGGCCCGAACACTGAAGCTTTCTTT
TRBV6-5	once	TRBJ1-1	12	NA	CASSRGLTEAFF	TGTGCCAGCAGCCGGGGACTCACCGAAGCTTTCTTT
TRBV27	NA	TRBJ2-3	13	NA	CASRQSGTDTQYF	TGTGCCAGCCGTCAATCAGGGACAGATACGCAGTATTTT
TRBV5-3	NA	TRBJ1-1	19	TRBD1	CARSLEMDRGRNLNTEAFF	TGTGCCAGAAGCTTGGAGATGGACAGGGGAAGAAATTTGAACACTGAAGCTTTCTTT
TRBV6-5	NA	TRBJ1-6	15	TRBD1	CASSYRGQFNSPLHF	TGTGCCAGCAGTTACCGGGGACAGTTTAATTCACCCCTCCACTTT
TRBV7-2	NA	TRBJ1-1	14	TRBD1	CAPQGALMNTEAFF	TGTGCCCCACAGGGGGCTCTTATGAACACTGAAGCTTTCTTT
TRBV4-2	NA	TRBJ2-3	16	NA	CASSQVRAGAPDTQYF	TGTGCCAGCAGCCAAGTCCGGGCGGGGGCGCCAGATACGCAGTATTTT
TRBV2	NA	TRBJ2-2	16	TRBD1	CASMRPGQGNTGELFF	TGTGCCAGCATGAGACCGGGACAGGGGAACACCGGGGAGCTGTTTTTT
TRBV10-3	NA	TRBJ2-2	14	NA	CAMGRDTSTGELFF	TGTGCCATGGGTCGGGACACATCCACCGGGGAGCTGTTTTTT